A selection of T cell receptor beta chains follows, all from one sample in a study of cytomegalovirus exposure and HLA in healthy donors. Data came from immunoSEQ multiplex PCR; TCRdb stores just in-frame clones and leaves some out. The sample lists 150,000 to 200,000 clones; about 72% were seen once. Sequencing was carried out using PBMCs. The receptors were gathered from a girl aged 5-17 years in good health and CMV-seronegative. The CDR3 runs from the conserved cysteine through the conserved F or W. The D gene is left open where the match is weak. The size entry is marked missing in some rows and otherwise reads once, few, many or a size class.

CASSLVTGVQETQYF | TGTGCCAGCAGCTTAGTAACCGGGGTACAAGAGACCCAGTACTTC | TRBV11-2 | . | TRBJ2-5 | .
CASSLGALAGDTGELFF | TGTGCCAGCAGCTTGGGGGCCCTAGCGGGGGACACCGGGGAGCTGTTTTTT | TRBV5-4 | TRBD2 | TRBJ2-2 | .
CASSPSSLYNEQFF | TGTGCCAGCAGTCCCTCGTCCCTTTACAATGAGCAGTTCTTC | TRBV27 | . | TRBJ2-1 | .
CASSHRTDWYYGYTF | TGTGCCAGCAGTCACCGGACAGACTGGTACTATGGCTACACCTTC | TRBV6-1 | . | TRBJ1-2 | .
CASSSHLEDTQYF | TGTGCCAGCAGCTCCCACCTAGAAGATACGCAGTATTTT | TRBV7-6 | . | TRBJ2-3 | .
CASSSPRGAAYEQYF | TGTGCCAGCAGCTCACCGCGGGGGGCGGCCTACGAGCAGTACTTC | TRBV6-5 | TRBD2 | TRBJ2-7 | few
CASSVGWGANEKLFF | TGTGCCAGCAGCGTAGGATGGGGGGCTAATGAAAAACTGTTTTTT | TRBV9 | . | TRBJ1-4 | .
CASMGGYHEQYF | TGTGCCAGCATGGGCGGGTACCACGAGCAGTACTTC | TRBV5-6 | . | TRBJ2-7 | many
CASSIGQAPGYQPQHF | TGTGCCAGTAGTATAGGACAGGCCCCGGGATATCAGCCCCAGCATTTT | TRBV19 | . | TRBJ1-5 | .
CASSFRSQGVGYEQYF | TGTGCCAGCAGTTTCCGATCACAGGGGGTGGGCTACGAGCAGTACTTC | TRBV27 | TRBD1 | TRBJ2-7 | .
CASSWGGGGTEAFF | TGTGCCAGCAGCTGGGGCGGCGGGGGCACTGAAGCTTTCTTT | TRBV5-8 | . | TRBJ1-1 | .
CSVDESVGYGYTF | TGCAGCGTTGATGAGTCTGTCGGGTATGGCTACACCTTC | TRBV29-1 | . | TRBJ1-2 | .
CASSPGQVIYEQYF | TGTGCCAGCAGTCCCGGACAGGTAATCTACGAGCAGTACTTC | TRBV6-6 | TRBD1 | TRBJ2-7 | .
CATSRDGGLLDSPLHF | TGTGCCACCAGCAGAGATGGCGGGTTGCTTGATTCACCCCTCCACTTT | TRBV15 | . | TRBJ1-6 | .
CASHQDRGNYGYTF | TGCGCCAGTCACCAGGACAGGGGCAACTATGGCTACACCTTC | TRBV5-1 | TRBD1 | TRBJ1-2 | .
CASSPQGAEDTEAFF | TGTGCCAGCAGTCCGCAGGGGGCGGAGGACACTGAAGCTTTCTTT | TRBV6-5 | TRBD1 | TRBJ1-1 | .
CASSLSGGEDTQYF | TGTGCCAGCAGCCTTAGCGGGGGGGAAGATACGCAGTATTTT | TRBV5-4 | TRBD2 | TRBJ2-3 | .
CASSLDAGRNQPQHF | TGTGCCAGCAGCTTAGACGCGGGGCGGAATCAGCCCCAGCATTTT | TRBV7-6 | . | TRBJ1-5 | .
CASSTGQGARYGYTF | TGCGCCAGCAGCACAGGACAGGGGGCGCGGTATGGCTACACCTTC | TRBV5-1 | TRBD1 | TRBJ1-2 | .
CASSIRSGQGLETQYF | TGTGCCAGCAGTATCCGTTCGGGACAGGGGTTGGAGACCCAGTACTTC | TRBV27 | TRBD1 | TRBJ2-5 | .
CASSLGTGNQPQHF | TGTGCCAGCAGCCTCGGGACAGGGAATCAGCCCCAGCATTTT | TRBV11-2 | TRBD1 | TRBJ1-5 | once
CASGWGQTNQPQHF | TGTGCTAGTGGTTGGGGACAGACCAATCAGCCCCAGCATTTT | TRBV12-5 | TRBD1 | TRBJ1-5 | few
CASSLQGHGYTF | TGTGCCAGCAGTTTACAGGGTCATGGCTACACCTTC | TRBV27 | . | TRBJ1-2 | .
CASSLTAGEGYTF | TGCGCCAGCAGCTTGACAGCCGGGGAGGGCTACACCTTC | TRBV5-1 | . | TRBJ1-2 | .
CASSQLSRQGVYF | TGTGCCAGCAGCCAGCTCTCCCGCCAGGGTGTGTACTTC | TRBV14 | . | TRBJ2-4 | few
CASSQVGGSAEQYF | TGTGCCAGCAGCCAAGTGGGGGGTTCGGCCGAGCAGTACTTC | TRBV14 | . | TRBJ2-7 | .
CSGGGQGNTEAFF | TGCAGCGGGGGCGGACAGGGGAACACTGAAGCTTTCTTT | TRBV29-1 | TRBD1 | TRBJ1-1 | .
CASSLTGPGNTIYF | TGCGCCAGCAGCTTGACAGGGCCTGGAAACACCATATATTTT | TRBV5-1 | . | TRBJ1-3 | .
CASREGGDNSPLHF | TGTGCCAGCCGCGAAGGGGGAGATAATTCACCCCTCCACTTT | TRBV7-3 | . | TRBJ1-6 | .
CASSVRGGDAGYTF | TGTGCCAGCAGCGTACGGGGGGGGGACGCCGGCTACACCTTC | TRBV9 | . | TRBJ1-2 | .
CASSDGLAETQYF | TGTGCCAGCAGCGACGGACTAGCGGAGACCCAGTACTTC | TRBV5-6 | TRBD2 | TRBJ2-5 | few
CSVRDDKYYEQYF | TGCAGCGTTCGCGATGACAAGTACTACGAGCAGTACTTC | TRBV29-1 | . | TRBJ2-7 | few
CASSPTGGPGANVLTF | TGTGCCAGCAGCCCCACAGGGGGTCCAGGGGCCAACGTCCTGACTTTC | TRBV7-6 | TRBD1 | TRBJ2-6 | .
CASSLALGEAQPQHF | TGTGCCAGCAGCTTAGCGCTCGGGGAAGCCCAGCCCCAGCATTTT | TRBV7-2 | . | TRBJ1-5 | .
CASSRHPDRAAHGYTF | TGTGCCAGTAGTAGGCACCCGGACAGGGCGGCGCATGGCTACACCTTC | TRBV19 | TRBD1 | TRBJ1-2 | .